Listed below are T cell receptor beta chains from one sample, sequenced in a study of cytomegalovirus exposure and HLA in healthy donors. Here immunoSEQ multiplex PCR was the method, and the copy in TCRdb shows in-frame clones only, minus some. In the table there are a few hundred thousand clones, around 75% of which are singletons. Material for sequencing was PBMCs. These receptors were obtained from a woman aged 25 to 45 in good health and CMV-seronegative. Each CDR3 is given with its conserved first and last residue. D genes are given only for firm matches. Size tells how often a clone was seen (once, few, many) or the class of an expanded clone, and some rows leave it out.

j_call cdr3_length d_call v_call clone_size cdr3_nt cdr3_aa
TRBJ2-6 19 TRBD1 TRBV7-2 - TGTGCCAGCAGCCAACAGGGGGCGACGCTCTTCTCTGGGGCCAACGTCCTGACTTTC CASSQQGATLFSGANVLTF
TRBJ1-1 14 TRBD1 TRBV27 once TGTGCCAGCAGTTCCGGGACAGGGTTTACTGAAGCTTTCTTT CASSSGTGFTEAFF
TRBJ2-1 11 - TRBV6-5 - TGTGCCAGCAGGCCGTCTAGTGAGCAGTTCTTC CASRPSSEQFF
TRBJ1-1 13 - TRBV7-9 - TGTGCCAGCAGCTTTTCGGGGAACACTGAAGCTTTCTTT CASSFSGNTEAFF
TRBJ1-1 12 - TRBV6-1 once TGTGCCAGCAGTTATGGAGGCACTGAAGCTTTCTTT CASSYGGTEAFF
TRBJ1-1 13 - TRBV7-9 - TGTGCCAGCAGAGGACGTGGGGGGACTGAAGCTTTCTTT CASRGRGGTEAFF
TRBJ2-5 15 TRBD1 TRBV9 - TGTGCCAGCAGCATTTCCGGGACAGCCGGGGAGACCCAGTACTTC CASSISGTAGETQYF
TRBJ2-2 15 - TRBV7-3 once TGTGCCAGCAGCTTAGGTCTAGGGAACACCGGGGAGCTGTTTTTT CASSLGLGNTGELFF
TRBJ1-3 15 - TRBV2 - TGTGCCAGCAGTGATTTGGCAGGGGTCGGAAACACCATATATTTT CASSDLAGVGNTIYF
TRBJ1-1 13 - TRBV15 - TGTGCCACAGCGCCGGGGGGGAACACTGAAGCTTTCTTT CATAPGGNTEAFF
TRBJ2-1 20 TRBD1 TRBV19 - TGTGCCAGTAGTATTGGGTCGCTGGGCCCACGGGACAGGGCCTACAATGAGCAGTTCTTC CASSIGSLGPRDRAYNEQFF
TRBJ2-5 15 - TRBV7-3 - TGTGCCAGCAGCCCGCAAGGGGGGGAGGACGAGACCCAGTACTTC CASSPQGGEDETQYF
TRBJ2-1 15 - TRBV7-9 - TGTGCCAGCAGCTTAGGGATAGCGCACTACAATGAGCAGTTCTTC CASSLGIAHYNEQFF
TRBJ2-1 18 TRBD2 TRBV9 - TGTGCCAGCAGCGCCATCTCCTCCGGGGGGGTCCTCCACAATGAGCAGTTCTTC CASSAISSGGVLHNEQFF
TRBJ2-3 15 TRBD2 TRBV7-2 - TGTGCCAGCAGCTTAGTGGCGGGAGACACAGATACGCAGTATTTT CASSLVAGDTDTQYF
TRBJ1-6 16 - TRBV25-1 once TGTGCCAGCAGTGATGATAGGCGGCCAGGGCGTTCACCCCTCCACTTT CASSDDRRPGRSPLHF
TRBJ1-2 15 - TRBV5-4 - TGTGCCAGCAGCTTGGCCGGGGTAACAAGCCATGGCTACACCTTC CASSLAGVTSHGYTF
TRBJ2-1 20 TRBD2 TRBV30 - TGTGCCTGGAGTGGTTATACGGGACTAGCGGGAGATCCCTCCTACAATGAGCAGTTCTTC CAWSGYTGLAGDPSYNEQFF
TRBJ2-3 14 - TRBV25-1 - TGTGCCAGCAGTGATCACGGCGAGGCAGATACGCAGTATTTT CASSDHGEADTQYF
TRBJ2-1 14 - TRBV6-6 - TGTGCCAGCAGTTACACAGGTCTGTACAATGAGCAGTTCTTC CASSYTGLYNEQFF
TRBJ2-3 14 TRBD2 TRBV27 - TGTGCCAGCATGGGACTAAGGACTGCAGATACGCAGTATTTT CASMGLRTADTQYF
TRBJ2-7 14 - TRBV5-8 - TGTGCCAGCAGCTTCCTAGGAGGCTCCTACGAGCAGTACTTC CASSFLGGSYEQYF
TRBJ1-4 14 TRBD1 TRBV6-6 - TGTGCCAGCAGCCGGGACAGGGTGAATGAAAAACTGTTTTTT CASSRDRVNEKLFF
TRBJ2-1 16 TRBD1 TRBV18 - TGTGCCAGCACCCGGACAGGGGGCCTCGCCTACAATGAGCAGTTCTTC CASTRTGGLAYNEQFF
TRBJ1-5 12 - TRBV6-1 - TGTGCCAGCTGGGGACTAGGAGGGTCCCAGCATTTT CASWGLGGSQHF
TRBJ2-7 14 - TRBV13 few TGTGCCAGCAGCTTACGGGGGAGAGAGCACGAGCAGTACTTC CASSLRGREHEQYF
TRBJ2-1 15 - TRBV11-1 once TGTGCCAGCAGCCACGAAGGGGCCTACTACAATGAGCAGTTCTTC CASSHEGAYYNEQFF
TRBJ2-3 14 - TRBV7-9 - TGTTCCAGCAGCGGGACAGGAGGCACAGATACGCAGTATTTT CSSSGTGGTDTQYF
TRBJ1-5 14 - TRBV6-5 - TGTGCCAGCAGTCTGAGTAATAGCAATCAGCCCCAGCATTTT CASSLSNSNQPQHF
TRBJ2-7 14 - TRBV6-4 - TGTGCCAGCAGAGCTTGGCGGGCGGGCAACGAGCAGTACTTC CASRAWRAGNEQYF
TRBJ2-7 14 TRBD1 TRBV11-2 few TGTGCCAGCAGCCACTCGACAGGGGCGGGGGAGCAGTACTTC CASSHSTGAGEQYF
TRBJ1-6 13 - TRBV15 - TGTGCCACCAGCAGAGGTAAGGGGCCAGCCCTCCACTTT CATSRGKGPALHF
TRBJ1-4 14 - TRBV11-2 - TGTGCCAGCAGCCCAAGTGGGGGGGGAGAAAAACTGTTTTTT CASSPSGGGEKLFF
TRBJ2-2 14 - TRBV7-9 - TGTGCCAGCAGTCGGGACACCTCCACCGGGGAGCTGTTTTTT CASSRDTSTGELFF
TRBJ1-2 13 - TRBV6-1 - TGTGCCAGCAGGACAGGACTTAACTATGGCTACACCTTC CASRTGLNYGYTF
TRBJ1-1 14 - TRBV5-4 - TGTGCCAGCAGCTTTGAGGTGCTGAACACTGAAGCTTTCTTT CASSFEVLNTEAFF
TRBJ1-2 13 TRBD1 TRBV5-6 - TGTGCCAGCAGCCTGGGACAGAACTATGGCTACACCTTC CASSLGQNYGYTF
TRBJ2-3 14 - TRBV9 - TGTGCCAGCAGCGTAGCGGGGAACACAGATACGCAGTATTTT CASSVAGNTDTQYF
TRBJ2-7 13 TRBD2 TRBV6-1 - TGTGCCAGCAGTTTAGCGGGAGGCTACGAGCAGTACTTC CASSLAGGYEQYF